One and the same sample provided the 10 T cell receptor beta chains below, sequenced in a study of T cell responses to AZD1222 COVID-19 vaccine. Profiling relied on immunoSEQ multiplex PCR, and the TCRdb table lists in-frame clones only, not all of them. The table has over 150,000 clones, over 85% seen once; the top ten hold approximately 19%. Sample: peripheral blood, taken on day 0 of AZD1222 vaccination. These receptors originate from an adult in good health.

The chain has TRBV7-5 and TRBJ2-1; TRBD2 is taken as the D call from the table, unchecked against the DNA. TRBV7-5 is described as a pseudogene. There are 15 residues in the CDR3. The CDR3 loop is CARSLDGDTPNEQFF. DNA for the CDR3: TGTGCCAGAAGCTTAGACGGGGATACTCCTAATGAGCAGTTCTTC.

The CDR3 coding sequence is TGTGCCTGGAGTGTAGGGGATGGGGGCGAGCAGTACTTC. It yields the protein CAWSVGDGGEQYF. This sequence joins TRBV30 and TRBJ2-7, with D possibly being TRBD1 or TRBD2 (5 bases each). The V end lost 0 bases, the J end lost 6 bases, and 12 bases lay between the germline ends. The CDR3 is 13 residues long. Per the germline V gene, CDR1 is GTSNPN and CDR2 is SVGIG (reference sequence).

The chain employs TRBV11-2 and TRBJ2-5; 8 nucleotides line up with TRBD2. The V segment lost 3 bases and the J segment 2 bases; nucleotides outside the gene matches: 8. This CDR3 comprises 16 residues. Germline-derived CDR1 and CDR2 are SGHAT and FQNNGV. DNA of the CDR3: TGTGCCAGCAGCTTTTCGTTGCGGGGGGCACAAGAGACCCAGTACTTC. This translates into CASSFSLRGAQETQYF. Supplemented by reference TRBV11-2 and TRBJ2-5, the full variable domain reads EAGVAQSPRYKIIEKRQSVAFWCNPISGHATLYWYQQILGQGPKLLIQFQNNGVVDDSQLPKDRFSAERLKGVDSTLKIQPAKLEDSAVYLCASSFSLRGAQETQYFGPGTRLLVL.

The rearrangement joins TRBV15 to TRBJ1-3, with D perhaps matching TRBD1 (5 bases). Trimming took off 6 bases at V and 2 bases at J, with 11 bases between the two ends. The CDR3 is made up of 14 amino acids. Germline V gene sequence: CDR1 LNHNV, CDR2 YYDKDF (reference sequence). The CDR3 is CATREGVPGNTIYF. CDR3 DNA sequence: TGTGCCACCAGAGAAGGGGTTCCTGGAAACACCATATATTTT. Combining the CDR3 with reference TRBV15 and TRBJ1-3 gives the whole variable domain DAMVIQNPRYQVTQFGKPVTLSCSQTLNHNVMYWYQQKSSQAPKLLFHYYDKDFNNEADTPDNFQSRRPNTSFCFLDIRSPGLGDTAMYLCATREGVPGNTIYFGEGSWLTVV.

The chain recombines TRBV6-5 with TRBJ2-5, with D possibly matching TRBD1 (5 bases). The CDR3 runs to 13 residues. Trimming left V 7 bases short and J 4 bases short, with 13 bases between. Germline V gene sequence: CDR1 MNHEY, CDR2 SVGAGI. DNA of the CDR3: TGTGCCAGCATTCGGCAGGGTGCAGAGACCCAGTACTTC. As protein: CASIRQGAETQYF.

The V and J genes are TRBV27 and TRBJ1-2; 8 bases match TRBD1. Germline V gene data show CDR1 as MNHEY and CDR2 as SMNVEV (reference sequence). The CDR3 loop spans 15 amino acids. With 6 bases clipped from V and 1 base from J, the junction kept 7 bases outside the gene matches. The CDR3 spells CASRGSTGDNYGYTF. The CDR3 coding sequence is TGTGCCAGCAGGGGCTCGACAGGGGATAACTATGGCTACACCTTC.

The chain carries TRBV6-2 or TRBV6-3 and TRBJ2-1; D is unresolved. Looked up from germline, CDR1 is MNHEY and CDR2 is SVGEGT. There are 15 residues in the CDR3. The V end was cut by 0 bases, the J end by 2 bases, with 8 bases between. The CDR3 DNA is TGTGCCAGCAGTTACTCGAATCTTGCCTACAATGAGCAGTTCTTC. It specifies CASSYSNLAYNEQFF.

In its sample, this clone was seen once. The gene calls are TRBV11-3 and TRBJ1-2, with D uncertain. The ends were cut back, 5 bases at V and 4 bases at J, with 17 bases in the middle. The CDR3 consists of 15 residues. Germline lookup yields CDR1 SGHNT and CDR2 YENEEA. CDR3 bases: TGTGCCAGCAGCCCCACGGCGGGTTCTATCTATGGCTACACCTTC. Its translation is CASSPTAGSIYGYTF.

The J gene is TRBJ2-3, the V gene TRBV2, with 8 bases identical to TRBD1. This CDR3 comprises 14 residues. The V and J ends lost 3 bases and 5 bases, in that order; junction bases with no gene match: 4. CDR1 is SNHLY, CDR2 FYNNEI, per germline. The CDR3 is CASSDRGREDTQYF. The CDR3 DNA is TGTGCCAGCAGTGACAGGGGGCGCGAAGATACGCAGTATTTT. Combining the CDR3 with reference TRBV2 and TRBJ2-3 gives the whole variable domain EPEVTQTPSHQVTQMGQEVILRCVPISNHLYFYWYRQILGQKVEFLVSFYNNEISEKSEIFDDQFSVERPDGSNFTLKIRSTKLEDSAMYFCASSDRGREDTQYFGPGTRLTVL.

This rearrangement joins TRBV4-1 to TRBJ1-2, with D possibly TRBD1 on 5 matching bases. V was pared by 0 bases and J by 8 bases, with 10 bases between. This CDR3 has 13 residues. Germline V gene data show CDR1 as MGHRA and CDR2 as YSYEKL. As DNA, the CDR3 is TGCGCCAGCAGCCAAGAAGAAAAGGGGGGCTACACCTTC. Protein product: CASSQEEKGGYTF.